This T cell receptor beta chain originates from a study of spatial heterogeneity in lung cancer. TCRdb re-called the 5' RACE reads with MiXCR, one entry per CDR3 protein. The sample has roughly 14,000 distinct CDR3 sequences; 10% are singletons. This clonotype was counted at least ten times. The time point denotes: sample taken at primary tumor resection. Unsorted whole RNA samples from tumor, nontumor lung or frozen PBMC were sequenced. Donors were roughly 72 untreated early-stage non-small cell lung cancer patients. The receptor was isolated from a male donor with early-stage non-small cell lung cancer. Sequenced material: PBMCs, taken at surgery.

The DNA of the CDR3 is TGTGCCAGTAGTCCGGGTCCTTACAATGAGCAGTTCTTC. Translation gives CASSPGPYNEQFF. The chain employs TRBV19 and TRBJ2-1; no firm D call. This CDR3 contains 13 residues. V lost 5 bases, J lost 4 bases, and 9 bases lay in between. CDR1 LNHDA and CDR2 SQIVND come from the germline V gene (reference sequence).